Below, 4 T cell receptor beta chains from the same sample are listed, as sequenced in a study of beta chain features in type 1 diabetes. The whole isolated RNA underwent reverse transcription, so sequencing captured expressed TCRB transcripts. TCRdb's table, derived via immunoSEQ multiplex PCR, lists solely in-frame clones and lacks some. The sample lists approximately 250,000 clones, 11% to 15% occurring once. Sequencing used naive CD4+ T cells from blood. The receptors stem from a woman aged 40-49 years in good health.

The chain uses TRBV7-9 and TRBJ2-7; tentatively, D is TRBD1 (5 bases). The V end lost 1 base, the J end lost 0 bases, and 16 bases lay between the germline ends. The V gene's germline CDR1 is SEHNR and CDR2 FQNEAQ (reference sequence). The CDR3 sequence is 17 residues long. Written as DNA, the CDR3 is TGTGCCAGCAGCTTAGAAGGTTGGGCAGGGAACTCCTACGAGCAGTACTTC. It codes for CASSLEGWAGNSYEQYF.

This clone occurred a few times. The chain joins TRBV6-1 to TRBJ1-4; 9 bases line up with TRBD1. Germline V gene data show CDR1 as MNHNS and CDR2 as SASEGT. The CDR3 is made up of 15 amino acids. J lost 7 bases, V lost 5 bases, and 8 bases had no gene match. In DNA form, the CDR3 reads TGTGCCAGCAGTCGTATTGACAGGGGGAGTGAAAAACTGTTTTTT. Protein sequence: CASSRIDRGSEKLFF.

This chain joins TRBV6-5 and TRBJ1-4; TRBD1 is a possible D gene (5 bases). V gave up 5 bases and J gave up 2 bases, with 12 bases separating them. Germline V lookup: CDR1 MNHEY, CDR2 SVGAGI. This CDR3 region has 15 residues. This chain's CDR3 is CASSIAGGTNEKLFF. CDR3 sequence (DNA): TGTGCCAGCAGTATTGCGGGGGGGACTAATGAAAAACTGTTTTTT.

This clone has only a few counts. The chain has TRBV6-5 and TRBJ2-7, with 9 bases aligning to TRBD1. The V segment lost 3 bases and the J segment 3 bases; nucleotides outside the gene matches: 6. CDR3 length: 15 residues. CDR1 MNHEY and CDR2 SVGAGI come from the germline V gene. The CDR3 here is CASSYSGTGHYEQYF. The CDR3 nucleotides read TGTGCCAGCAGTTATTCTGGGACAGGGCACTACGAGCAGTACTTC.